These T cell receptor beta chains were read from a single sample in a study of radiotherapy plus CTLA-4 blockade in lung cancer. Libraries were prepared by immunoSEQ multiplex PCR; TCRdb keeps only in-frame clonotypes and omits some of them. The sample carries tens of thousands of clones, about 76% recorded once. The sequencing here drew on peripheral blood, taken from a patient treated with radiotherapy plus ipilimumab. Receptors originate from a human donor with non-small cell lung cancer who had a complete response to radiotherapy plus ipilimumab. CDR3s include the opening cysteine and the closing phenylalanine or tryptophan. A D gene is named only where the DNA matches it firmly. Part of the rows lack a size; the others show once, few, many or a class for expanded clones.

j_call	d_call	clone_size	v_call	cdr3_aa	cdr3_nt
TRBJ1-1	-	once	TRBV11-3	CASSPRRVEAFF	TGTGCCAGCAGTCCCAGGCGGGTTGAAGCTTTCTTT
TRBJ1-6	-	-	TRBV5-1	CASSLIEGRSPLHF	TGCGCCAGCAGCTTGATTGAGGGGAGGTCACCCCTCCACTTT
TRBJ2-4	-	-	TRBV7-2	CASSPSIAKNIQYF	TGTGCCAGCAGCCCATCTATAGCCAAAAACATTCAGTACTTC
TRBJ2-5	-	-	TRBV11-3	CASSLKKDRGETQYF	TGTGCCAGCAGCTTAAAGAAGGATCGCGGAGAGACCCAGTACTTC
TRBJ1-5	TRBD1	-	TRBV7-2	CASSYMGQGAKQPQHF	TGTGCCAGCAGCTACATGGGACAGGGGGCAAAACAGCCCCAGCATTTT
TRBJ1-1	-	-	TRBV11-3	CASSLDLEAEAFF	TGTGCCAGCAGCTTAGATCTAGAGGCTGAAGCTTTCTTT
TRBJ1-2	-	-	TRBV19	CASNPQGFYGYTF	TGTGCCAGTAACCCTCAGGGCTTCTATGGCTACACCTTC
TRBJ2-1	TRBD1	-	TRBV27	CASSLQGASSYNEQFF	TGTGCCAGCAGTCTCCAGGGGGCCAGCTCCTACAATGAGCAGTTCTTC
TRBJ1-2	TRBD1	few	TRBV7-6	CASSPPGTGSGYTF	TGTGCCAGCAGCCCACCCGGGACAGGATCTGGCTACACCTTC
TRBJ1-4	TRBD1	-	TRBV6-5	CASGYRGGEKLFF	TGTGCCAGCGGTTACAGGGGTGGGGAAAAACTGTTTTTT
TRBJ1-4	TRBD1	few	TRBV5-5	CASRRTGGIYPTNEKLFF	TGTGCCAGCAGACGGACAGGGGGCATTTACCCAACTAATGAAAAACTGTTTTTT
TRBJ2-1	-	-	TRBV4-1	CASSLRFGPGAHEQFF	TGCGCCAGCAGCCTACGTTTTGGTCCGGGAGCTCACGAGCAGTTCTTC
TRBJ2-3	TRBD2	-	TRBV4-3	CASSQDLGLAVTDTQYF	TGCGCCAGCAGCCAGGATCTTGGACTAGCGGTAACAGATACGCAGTATTTT
TRBJ1-6	-	-	TRBV19	CASVQAYNSPLHF	TGTGCCAGTGTACAGGCTTATAATTCACCCCTCCACTTT
TRBJ1-1	-	-	TRBV10-1	CASKENREKHTEAFF	TGCGCCAGCAAGGAAAACAGGGAAAAGCACACTGAAGCTTTCTTT
TRBJ2-7	-	-	TRBV6-5	CASTGWRDYEQYF	TGTGCCAGCACAGGGTGGCGGGACTACGAGCAGTACTTC
TRBJ1-2	TRBD1	-	TRBV5-1	CASSLQGQQNYGYTF	TGCGCCAGCAGCTTACAGGGACAGCAGAACTATGGCTACACCTTC